This T cell receptor beta chain came from a study of graft-versus-host responses after intestinal transplantation. Across the study: Recipients underwent multivisceral, liver-intestinal, or isolated intestinal transplants. Following induction with anti-thymocyte globulin, all recipients were given tacrolimus and steroids for around three years.

General study findings and limits: GvH clones detected in recipient marrow included some appearing first in ileum or blood. Peak GvH clone levels in circulation were associated with early post-transplant HvG declines.

Worth noting for this clone: Antigen specificity is unknown.

The CDR3 is made up of 13 amino acids. The V gene end was trimmed by 6 bases and the J gene end by 6 bases; junction bases not matched to a gene: 5. Germline V CDR1 and CDR2: MNHEY, SMNVEV (reference sequence). TCRdb's copy holds only in-frame clones and misses some; the assay was immunoSEQ multiplex PCR. This repertoire shows more than 50,000 clones, around 91% found once; its top ten account for around 2.5%. The receptor was derived from a human patient who received an intestinal transplant, so some T cells may come from the graft donor. This chain joins TRBV27 and TRBJ1-2, with 9 positions matching TRBD1. The source material was PBMCs, sampled almost 120 days after intestinal transplantation. CDR3 nucleotides: TGTGCCAGCAGCCGACAGGGGGTGGATGGCTACACCTTC. Translated, it gives CASSRQGVDGYTF.